One T cell receptor beta chain is described in this entry. The antigen remains unidentified. The data were obtained in a study of CD8 T cells in ankylosing spondylitis. General observations from the study: A motif in TCR beta, a set of under ten highly homologous variants, appeared characteristic of ankylosing spondylitis blood. Significant enrichment of disease-linked clones was reportedly seen in matched ankylosing spondylitis synovial fluid. Reactive arthritis synovial fluid and blood previously showed some of these motif variants. Clones linked with disease were CD8+ and fairly uncommon in the peripheral blood.

As the method for making TCR beta libraries, quantitative 5'-RACE with molecular barcodes was used. TCRdb called the 5' RACE reads again in MiXCR, with one record for every CDR3 protein. In the table there are roughly 350,000 distinct CDR3 sequences, around 7.6% of which are singletons. The CDR3 is 17 residues long. Trimming removed 0 bases from V and 5 bases from J, with 23 bases in between. Germline lookup yields CDR1 GTSNPN and CDR2 SVGIG (reference sequence). V is TRBV30 and J is TRBJ2-7; D is possibly TRBD2 (5 bases). Sequencing used blood, either unsorted or a sorted T cell fraction (not recorded which). The sequence was obtained from a male donor with ankylosing spondylitis. The CDR3 bases are TGTGCCTGGAGTGTCTTCGGTTCCTCTTGGGCGGGCCACGAGCAGTACTTC. This codes for CAWSVFGSSWAGHEQYF.